What follows are 21 T cell receptor beta chains derived from one specimen sequenced in a study of T-cell reconstitution after alpha-beta-depleted transplantation in children. Using unique molecular identifiers, the investigators prepared the TCRbeta library. TCRdb reprocessed the PCR reads with MiXCR, giving one entry per CDR3 protein. The repertoire holds fewer than 700,000 distinct CDR3 sequences, with approximately 13% as singletons. Sequenced here: PBMCs, mostly from graft donor cells, sampled 360 days after TCRalphabeta/CD19-depleted stem cell transplant. Receptors originate from a male patient younger than 18 who had a stem cell transplant for acute myeloid leukemia, so the T cells may come from the graft donor.

This clonotype was counted only a few times. The chain carries TRBV5-1 and TRBJ2-3; 7 positions agree with TRBD2. Trimming cost V 3 bases and J 0 bases; bases outside gene matches: 7. The CDR3 contains 16 residues. Germline CDR1 SGHRS, CDR2 YFSETQ. The CDR3 is CASSSGLTTSTDTQYF. CDR3 sequence (DNA): TGCGCCAGCAGCTCGGGACTAACAACTAGCACAGATACGCAGTATTTT.

The chain recombines TRBV28 with TRBJ2-7; TRBD1 is a possible D gene (6 bases). The V end lost 8 bases, the J end lost 2 bases, and 10 bases lay between the germline ends. Germline loops: CDR1 MDHEN, CDR2 SYDVKM. This CDR3 is built from 12 residues. The CDR3 DNA sequence: TGTGCCAGCGAAGGACAGACCTACGAGCAGTACTTC. This gives the protein CASEGQTYEQYF. The full variable domain, with the rest looked up from reference TRBV28 and TRBJ2-7, is DVKVTQSSRYLVKRTGEKVFLECVQDMDHENMFWYRQDPGLGLRLIYFSYDVKMKEKGDIPEGYSVSREKKERFSLILESASTNQTSMYLCASEGQTYEQYFGPGTRLTVT.

As for this clonotype: This CDR3 fails to terminate in the conserved phenylalanine or tryptophan, so it likely reflects a read error. V and J are TRBV5-1 and TRBJ2-7, with D tentatively TRBD1 (8 bases). This CDR3 contains 15 residues. The V gene lost 3 bases and the J gene lost 3 bases, with 16 bases spanning the gap. Germline V gives CDR1 SGHRS, CDR2 YFSETQ. The CDR3 coding sequence is TGCGCCAGCAGCTCTTACAGGGGGGGAAACTACGAGCAGTACTAC. This gives the protein CASSSYRGGNYEQYY.

This clonotype was counted many times. The chain links TRBV19 to TRBJ2-1; D gene unclear. Per the germline V gene, CDR1 is LNHDA and CDR2 is SQIVND (reference sequence). V lost 1 base and J lost 3, with 7 bases in between. The CDR3 loop spans 14 amino acids. The CDR3 bases are TGTGCCAGTAGTATAGGGATTGTCTACAATGAGCAGTTCTTC. Translation: CASSIGIVYNEQFF.

J is TRBJ2-7 and V is TRBV28; 15 nucleotides align to TRBD2. Trimming at V came to 6 bases and at J to 5 bases, leaving 14 bases not matched to a gene. Germline V gives CDR1 MDHEN, CDR2 SYDVKM. The CDR3 has 18 amino acids. The CDR3, as DNA: TGTGCCAGCAGACCTCCTGGACTAGCGGGAGGGCCATACCACGAGCAGTACTTC. It encodes CASRPPGLAGGPYHEQYF.

This rearrangement joins TRBV7-8 to TRBJ2-7, with TRBD2 matching 9 bases. This CDR3 contains 14 residues. The J segment lost 4 bases and the V segment lost 4 bases, leaving 5 bases of the junction unmatched. CDR1 is SGHVS and CDR2 is FQNEAQ in the germline V gene. CDR3 protein: CASSWGREGYEQYF. As DNA, the CDR3 is TGTGCCAGCAGCTGGGGGCGGGAGGGGTACGAGCAGTACTTC.

The rearrangement uses TRBV27 and TRBJ2-1; D is unclear. CDR1 is MNHEY and CDR2 is SMNVEV in the germline V gene (reference sequence). With 4 bases removed from V and 7 bases from J, the gap between germline ends came to 20 bases. The CDR3 contains 16 residues. The CDR3, as DNA: TGTGCCAGCAGTTCCCTTGGCCCGATTGGGTGGAATGAGCAGTTCTTC. Protein sequence: CASSSLGPIGWNEQFF.

This clonotype was seen many times. V usage is TRBV5-1 and J usage is TRBJ2-5; 12 bases map to TRBD2. CDR1 SGHRS and CDR2 YFSETQ come from the germline V gene. The CDR3 is 16 residues long. The J segment lost 2 bases and the V segment lost 4 bases, leaving 6 bases of the junction unmatched. The CDR3 sequence: CASSPAGLAGQETQYF. For the CDR3, the DNA is TGCGCCAGCAGCCCTGCAGGACTAGCGGGACAAGAGACCCAGTACTTC.

Many counts were recorded for this clonotype. V and J are TRBV28 and TRBJ2-1; TRBD2 matches 13 bases. From germline, CDR1 is MDHEN and CDR2 SYDVKM. J gave up 6 bases and V 7 bases, and 18 bases lay outside the gene matches. This CDR3 is 19 amino acids long. The CDR3 here is CASTQPGLAGSSPVNEQFF. The CDR3 coding sequence is TGTGCCAGCACCCAACCGGGACTAGCGGGATCATCCCCAGTCAATGAGCAGTTCTTC.

This clonotype was recorded a few times. This sequence joins TRBV29-1 and TRBJ2-2, with no clear D. Germline lookup yields CDR1 SQVTM and CDR2 ANQGSEA. CDR3 length: 13 amino acids. V gave up 6 bases and J gave up 0 bases, with 8 bases separating them. CDR3 loop: CSVGTPNTGELFF. The CDR3, as DNA: TGCAGCGTGGGAACACCGAACACCGGGGAGCTGTTTTTT.

This chain joins TRBV18 and TRBJ2-5; a weak D match, TRBD2 (5 bases). CDR1 is KGHSH and CDR2 is LQKENI in the germline V gene. The CDR3 covers 15 residues. The ends were cut back, 0 bases at V and 4 bases at J, with 12 bases in the middle. The CDR3 nucleotides read TGTGCCAGCTCACCACCGCGGGCCAAAGGAGAGACCCAGTACTTC. Protein product: CASSPPRAKGETQYF. Full variable domain (missing parts from reference TRBV18 and TRBJ2-5): NAGVMQNPRHLVRRRGQEARLRCSPMKGHSHVYWYRQLPEEGLKFMVYLQKENIIDESGMPKERFSAEFPKEGPSILRIQQVVRGDSAAYFCASSPPRAKGETQYFGPGTRLLVL.

This clonotype came up a few times. This chain uses TRBV6-5 with TRBJ2-7, with TRBD1 matching over 8 bases. This CDR3 region has 16 residues. Germline CDR1 is MNHEY and CDR2 is SVGAGI. V shed 2 bases and J 4 bases; nucleotides not matched to a gene: 10. CDR3 amino acids: CASSYKTGVFSYEQYF. The CDR3 coding sequence is TGTGCCAGCAGTTACAAGACAGGGGTATTCTCTTACGAGCAGTACTTC.

V gene TRBV28 combines with J gene TRBJ2-7; 8 bases are shared with TRBD1. CDR3 length: 15 amino acids. J lost 5 bases, V lost 2 bases, and 8 bases had no gene match. Looked up from germline, CDR1 is MDHEN and CDR2 is SYDVKM. CDR3 in amino acids: CASSLRTGFENEQYF. The CDR3 DNA reads TGTGCCAGCAGTTTACGGACAGGGTTTGAAAACGAGCAGTACTTC.

This clonotype appeared a few times. The chain combines TRBV20-1 with TRBJ2-7; a weak D match, TRBD2 (6 bases). Germline values: CDR1 DFQATT, CDR2 SNEGSKA (reference sequence). Trimming pared 3 bases from V and 6 bases from J, leaving 15 bases between. The CDR3 sequence is 13 residues long. CDR3 region: CSASPETSGEQYF. CDR3 in DNA: TGCAGTGCTAGTCCGGAGACTAGTGGCGAGCAGTACTTC.

This clonotype was recorded at least ten times. This sequence joins TRBV6-5 and TRBJ2-5, with D unclear. Trimming took 0 bases from V and 2 from J, leaving 7 bases between them. The germline gives CDR1 MNHEY, CDR2 SVGAGI. The CDR3 extends over 14 amino acids. CDR3 in DNA: TGTGCCAGCAGTTACTCGGCAGGACAAGAGACCCAGTACTTC. Translation: CASSYSAGQETQYF.

The chain joins TRBV27 to TRBJ1-1; 8 nucleotides match TRBD1. Per germline, CDR1 MNHEY and CDR2 SMNVEV (reference sequence). This CDR3 is 16 amino acids long. The ends lost 4 bases at V and 2 bases at J; junction bases unmatched: 9. In nucleotides, the CDR3 is TGTGCCAGCAGTTCGGACCAGGGGGCCCGTAACACTGAAGCTTTCTTT. This codes for CASSSDQGARNTEAFF.

The V and J genes are TRBV9 and TRBJ2-1; D unresolved. The germline V gene encodes CDR1 SGDLS and CDR2 YYNGEE. Trimming removed 0 bases from V and 4 bases from J, with 14 bases in between. The CDR3 runs to 16 residues. The CDR3 sequence: CASSVGRAVRYNEQFF. DNA for the CDR3: TGTGCCAGCAGCGTAGGTAGGGCGGTGCGATACAATGAGCAGTTCTTC.

This clonotype was detected ten times or more. The chain is built from TRBV5-6 and TRBJ2-1; 12 bases line up with TRBD2. The trim removed 4 bases at V and 0 bases at J, leaving 2 bases unmatched. Germline lookup yields CDR1 SGHDT and CDR2 YYEEEE. CDR3 size: 16 residues. CDR3 region: CASSRTSGTSYNEQFF. The DNA of the CDR3 is TGTGCCAGCAGCCGGACTAGCGGGACCTCCTACAATGAGCAGTTCTTC.

The table lists this clonotype with a few counts. The J gene is TRBJ1-5, the V gene TRBV28; D call uncertain. Germline V lookup: CDR1 MDHEN, CDR2 SYDVKM. The V and J ends lost 3 bases and 3 bases respectively, with 12 bases between them. CDR3 size: 15 residues. The CDR3 reads CASSFRRVSNQPQHF. The CDR3 DNA is TGTGCCAGCAGTTTTCGACGGGTTTCCAATCAGCCCCAGCATTTT.

The chain carries TRBV24-1 and TRBJ2-1; TRBD2 matches 7 bases. V was clipped by 3 bases and J by 4 bases; unmatched bases: 8. The CDR3 extends over 16 amino acids. CDR1 is KGHDR and CDR2 is SFDVKD in the germline V gene. The CDR3 sequence: CATSDALAERYNEQFF. CDR3 nucleotide sequence: TGTGCCACCAGTGATGCCCTAGCGGAGCGGTACAATGAGCAGTTCTTC.

This clonotype occurred a few times. V and J are TRBV4-2 and TRBJ2-2, with 7 positions matching TRBD2. Trimming removed 4 bases from V and 5 bases from J; junction bases left unmatched: 13. The CDR3 covers 17 residues. The germline V gene encodes CDR1 LGHNA and CDR2 YNFKEQ. CDR3 region: CASSPDLGGPGTGELFF. The CDR3 bases are TGTGCCAGCAGCCCGGACTTGGGAGGGCCTGGGACCGGGGAGCTGTTTTTT.